Each of the 2 T cell receptor beta chains below was sequenced from the same sample in a study of Ad26.COV2.S vaccination and SARS-CoV-2 variants. Treatment reported: some 20 received Ad26.COV2.S at low or high dose, single or two shots; several received placebo; per-sample allocation not given. Sampling occurred on day 63 after the first vaccine or placebo injection. The assay was immunoSEQ multiplex PCR, and TCRdb's table has in-frame clones only and misses some. The sample lists about 390,000 clones, about 88% occurring once. The material sequenced was peripheral blood, taken in a trial of Ad26.COV2.S vaccine versus placebo. Every receptor here comes from a person between 18 and 60 years old who received the Ad26.COV2.S COVID-19 vaccine or a placebo.

This clone was counted a few times. This chain uses TRBV6-6 with TRBJ1-2; D gene unclear. The CDR3 sequence is 12 residues long. Germline CDR1 MNHNY, CDR2 SVGAGI (reference sequence). V lost 5 bases and J 3 bases, leaving 7 bases between the germline ends. DNA of the CDR3: TGTGCCAGCAGTCCGGGAGACTATGGCTACACCTTC. Its protein is CASSPGDYGYTF.

Only a few counts were recorded for this clone. The J gene is TRBJ1-5, the V gene TRBV10-3; TRBD1 matches 9 bases. Per the germline V gene, CDR1 is ENHRY and CDR2 is SYGVKD. CDR3 length equals 16 residues. With V trimmed by 2 bases and J by 0 bases, 2 bases remained unmatched. CDR3 amino acids: CAISEEGQGSNQPQHF. The CDR3 DNA follows: TGTGCCATCAGTGAGGAGGGACAGGGTAGCAATCAGCCCCAGCATTTT.